This TCR beta chain came from a study of glioma-infiltrating T cells. General study results and limits: Non-neoplastic patients had below-expected tissue-blood divergence, while all gliomas exceeded expectation.

TCR alpha and beta CDR3 regions were amplified from RNA using iRepertoire nested multiplex PCR. One entry per CDR3 protein results from TCRdb running MiXCR on the multiplex PCR reads. The data show some 40,000 distinct CDR3 sequences, about a fifth seen once. This clonotype has a count of ten or more. Antigen unknown. Trimming removed 4 bases from V and 0 bases from J, with 15 bases in between. There are 16 residues in the CDR3. Germline-derived CDR1 and CDR2 are LNHDA and SQIVND (reference sequence). Source material: glioma tissue, nonneoplastic brain tissue, or PBMCs (not recorded which). This TCR derives from a human donor with low-grade glioma or glioblastoma, undergoing nonglioma brain surgery, or in good health (not recorded which). The V call is TRBV19, the J call TRBJ1-1; weak D call: TRBD1 (6 bases). This chain's CDR3 is CASSTPRDIMNTEAFF. CDR3 DNA: TGTGCCAGTAGTACACCCCGGGACATCATGAACACTGAAGCTTTCTTT.